Presented here are 30 T cell receptor beta chains from one specimen sequenced in a study of blood T cell repertoires in COVID-19 (TCRdb year 2020). Library method: the immunoSEQ multiplex PCR assay. TCRdb retrieved this table from immuneACCESS and kept in-frame rearrangements only. Not all clones are present; in checked studies, unresolved V genes account for under half, and no reason is known for the remainder. This sample lists 120,000 to 150,000 clones; 88% were detected once. The top ten clonotypes cover 2.5% to 3% of the sample. Sample: peripheral blood. The receptors derive from a human donor with COVID-19, enrolled during active disease. The donor label of this sample is uncertain.

The chain combines TRBV19 with TRBJ1-5; 11 nucleotides match TRBD1. Germline CDR1 is LNHDA and CDR2 is SQIVND (reference sequence). V lost 9 bases and J lost 3; bases outside the gene matches: 10. CDR3 length: 16 amino acids. CDR3 in DNA: TGTGCCAGCCGGGACAGGGGGGGTAGGAACAATCAGCCCCAGCATTTT. It is translated as CASRDRGGRNNQPQHF.

This chain's CDR3 is CASSALRGGDDYGYTF. The CDR3 nucleotides read TGTGCCAGCAGTGCCCTGCGGGGGGGCGACGACTATGGCTACACCTTC. The V and J genes are TRBV6-1 and TRBJ1-2, with D possibly matching TRBD1 (6 bases). Germline assignment: CDR1 MNHNS and CDR2 SASEGT. This CDR3 region has 16 residues. V gave up 4 bases and J gave up 3 bases, with 18 bases separating them.

The chain joins TRBV5-6 to TRBJ2-1; no firm D call. In germline, CDR1 is SGHDT, CDR2 YYEEEE. This CDR3 is built from 16 residues. Trimming pared 0 bases from V and 0 bases from J, leaving 10 bases between. CDR3 sequence: CASSLAHRSSYNEQFF. CDR3 in DNA: TGTGCCAGCAGCTTGGCACACCGGAGCTCCTACAATGAGCAGTTCTTC.

This chain links TRBV7-2 with TRBJ2-7; the match to TRBD2 covers 7 bases. This CDR3 has 16 amino acids. Per germline, CDR1 SGHTA and CDR2 FQGNSA. The trim removed 1 base at V and 2 bases at J, leaving 8 bases unmatched. CDR3 DNA: TGTGCCAGCAGCTTAGGTGGGGGAGGGACCCCCTACGAGCAGTACTTC. As protein: CASSLGGGGTPYEQYF.

V gene TRBV2 combines with J gene TRBJ2-4, with TRBD1 as a possible D gene (5 bases). The CDR3 contains 13 residues. The V end lost 6 bases, the J end lost 9 bases, and 15 bases lay between the germline ends. Germline assignment: CDR1 SNHLY and CDR2 FYNNEI. The chain's CDR3 is CASRRDQGGIQYF. In DNA form, the CDR3 reads TGTGCCAGCAGAAGGGATCAGGGTGGCATTCAGTACTTC. Full variable domain (missing parts from reference TRBV2 and TRBJ2-4): EPEVTQTPSHQVTQMGQEVILRCVPISNHLYFYWYRQILGQKVEFLVSFYNNEISEKSEIFDDQFSVERPDGSNFTLKIRSTKLEDSAMYFCASRRDQGGIQYFGAGTRLSVL.

The chain recombines TRBV19 with TRBJ2-1; D is unclear. V lost 7 bases, J lost 3 bases, and 10 bases lay in between. The CDR3 length is 13 residues. Germline CDR1 and CDR2: LNHDA and SQIVND (reference sequence). In DNA, the CDR3 is TGTGCCAGTATGGGCAGGTTCTACAATGAGCAGTTCTTC. Encoded protein: CASMGRFYNEQFF.

About this clone: Within the sample, other DNA sequences also encode this same CDR3. The CDR3 here is CASSSGETQYF. The CDR3 DNA sequence: TGTGCCAGCTCCTCGGGGGAGACCCAGTACTTC. The chain recombines TRBV14 with TRBJ2-5; possible D gene TRBD2, 5 bases. This CDR3 has 11 amino acids. Germline assignment: CDR1 SGHDN and CDR2 FVKESK. Trimming removed 8 bases from V and 5 bases from J, with 9 bases in between.

V usage is TRBV5-1 and J usage is TRBJ2-2; the match to TRBD1 covers 7 bases. V was clipped by 2 bases and J by 0 bases; unmatched bases: 4. Germline values: CDR1 SGHRS, CDR2 YFSETQ. The CDR3 sequence is 16 residues long. The CDR3 nucleotides read TGCGCCAGCAGCTTCGGGGACAGTCCGAACACCGGGGAGCTGTTTTTT. Its translation: CASSFGDSPNTGELFF. The entire variable domain, with the rest obtained from reference TRBV5-1 and TRBJ2-2, is as follows: KAGVTQTPRYLIKTRGQQVTLSCSPISGHRSVSWYQQTPGQGLQFLFEYFSETQRNKGNFPGRFSGRQFSNSRSEMNVSTLELGDSALYLCASSFGDSPNTGELFFGEGSRLTVL.

This clone was counted between two and nine times. The chain combines TRBV12-3 or TRBV12-4 with TRBJ2-5; unclear D gene. The CDR3 totals 12 residues. V lost 4 bases, J lost 7 bases, and 10 bases lay in between. For the CDR3, the DNA is TGTGCCAGCAGTTCGGCGGAAGGGACCCAGTACTTC. Residues: CASSSAEGTQYF.

The sample holds a few counts of this clone. The rearrangement uses TRBV5-1 and TRBJ1-1; 7 bases agree with TRBD1. The CDR3 consists of 15 residues. The trim removed 0 bases at V and 5 bases at J, leaving 7 bases unmatched. Germline-derived CDR1 and CDR2 are SGHRS and YFSETQ. The CDR3 region is CASSLGDRELTEAFF. CDR3 bases: TGCGCCAGCAGCTTGGGAGACAGGGAGTTAACTGAAGCTTTCTTT. Full variable domain (rest looked up from reference TRBV5-1 and TRBJ1-1): KAGVTQTPRYLIKTRGQQVTLSCSPISGHRSVSWYQQTPGQGLQFLFEYFSETQRNKGNFPGRFSGRQFSNSRSEMNVSTLELGDSALYLCASSLGDRELTEAFFGQGTRLTVV.

CDR3 protein: CASGFRDRGETQYF. The CDR3 bases are TGTGCTAGTGGTTTCCGGGACAGGGGTGAGACCCAGTACTTC. The V and J genes are TRBV12-5 and TRBJ2-5, with 10 bases identical to TRBD1. The trim removed 3 bases at V and 5 bases at J, leaving 3 bases unmatched. The CDR3 length is 14 residues. The germline V gene has CDR1 LGHNT and CDR2 FRNRAP. The full variable domain, its missing parts supplied by reference TRBV12-5 and TRBJ2-5, is DARVTQTPRHKVTEMGQEVTMRCQPILGHNTVFWYRQTMMQGLELLAYFRNRAPLDDSGMPKDRFSAEMPDATLATLKIQPSEPRDSAVYFCASGFRDRGETQYFGPGTRLLVL.

The chain recombines TRBV5-1 with TRBJ2-5; the D is unclear. The CDR3 length is 12 residues. Germline values: CDR1 SGHRS, CDR2 YFSETQ. The germline V and J ends were trimmed by 4 bases and 7 bases, with 11 bases remaining between them. CDR3 region: CASSLDVMTQYF. For the CDR3, the DNA is TGCGCCAGCAGCCTGGATGTAATGACCCAGTACTTC.

A single count supports this clone. The chain combines TRBV7-9 with TRBJ2-7; 7 bases align to TRBD2. J lost 1 base, V lost 5 bases, and 11 bases had no gene match. Germline V lookup: CDR1 SEHNR, CDR2 FQNEAQ (reference sequence). The CDR3 contains 16 residues. CDR3 region: CASSPRASGLSYEQYF. CDR3 DNA: TGTGCCAGCAGCCCTAGGGCTAGCGGATTGTCCTACGAGCAGTACTTC.

This clone was seen a few times. As DNA, the CDR3 is TGCGCCAGCAGCTTGGACAGGTGGACCTATAATTCACCCCTCCACTTT. Amino acid sequence: CASSLDRWTYNSPLHF. The chain uses TRBV5-1 and TRBJ1-6; possible D gene TRBD1, 5 bases. CDR3 size: 16 residues. The V gene's germline CDR1 is SGHRS and CDR2 YFSETQ. The V end lost 0 bases, the J end lost 2 bases, and 9 bases lay between the germline ends.

The rearrangement joins TRBV12-3 or TRBV12-4 to TRBJ1-6, with unresolved D. Trimming left V 4 bases short and J 14 bases short, with 9 bases between. The CDR3 is made up of 11 amino acids. As DNA, the CDR3 is TGTGCCAGCAGTTCCTATGCCACCCTCCACTTT. Its translation: CASSSYATLHF.

The V and J genes are TRBV11-2 and TRBJ2-5; TRBD2 aligns across 7 bases. V lost 5 bases and J lost 4; bases outside the gene matches: 7. There are 14 residues in the CDR3. Germline V gene sequence: CDR1 SGHAT, CDR2 FQNNGV. The CDR3 loop is CASSPRELGETQYF. The CDR3 region has the DNA TGTGCCAGCAGCCCGCGGGAGTTAGGAGAGACCCAGTACTTC. Full variable domain (remainder filled in from reference TRBV11-2 and TRBJ2-5): EAGVAQSPRYKIIEKRQSVAFWCNPISGHATLYWYQQILGQGPKLLIQFQNNGVVDDSQLPKDRFSAERLKGVDSTLKIQPAKLEDSAVYLCASSPRELGETQYFGPGTRLLVL.

The chain recombines TRBV5-1 with TRBJ1-1; D ambiguous. Trimming took 5 bases from V and 1 from J, leaving 9 bases between them. This CDR3 is built from 13 residues. CDR1 and CDR2 from the germline V gene are SGHRS and YFSETQ. CDR3: CASRQRENTEAFF. The CDR3 coding sequence is TGCGCCAGCAGACAACGGGAGAACACTGAAGCTTTCTTT.

DNA of the CDR3: TGTGCCAGCAGGGATGAACAGGGGTATACTGGAAACACCATATATTTT. Translation gives CASRDEQGYTGNTIYF. This sequence joins TRBV7-9 and TRBJ1-3; 7 bases are a match to TRBD1. Germline V CDR1 and CDR2: SEHNR, FQNEAQ (reference sequence). This CDR3 comprises 16 residues. V shed 6 bases and J 2 bases; nucleotides not matched to a gene: 10.

This clone was detected only a few times. This chain links TRBV10-3 with TRBJ2-1; possible D gene TRBD1, 5 bases. There are 16 residues in the CDR3. V lost 0 bases to trimming and J lost 3 bases, with 12 bases between them. CDR1 is ENHRY, CDR2 SYGVKD, per germline. The CDR3 loop reads CAISESSRVGYNEQFF. CDR3 nucleotides: TGTGCCATCAGTGAGTCGAGCAGGGTGGGCTACAATGAGCAGTTCTTC.

This chain uses TRBV10-1 with TRBJ2-7, with D possibly matching TRBD2 (5 bases). Between the trimmed V and J ends, which lost 1 base and 5 bases, there was a span of 12 bases. This CDR3 has 14 residues. The germline gives CDR1 WNHNN, CDR2 SYGVQD (reference sequence). CDR3 nucleotides: TGCGCCAGCAGTGAGTACGGGATCGGTGACGAGCAGTACTTC. This gives the protein CASSEYGIGDEQYF.

V gene TRBV5-1 combines with J gene TRBJ2-3; D remains unclear. With 1 base removed from V and 0 bases from J, the gap between germline ends came to 3 bases. Per germline, CDR1 SGHRS and CDR2 YFSETQ. CDR3 length: 13 amino acids. The CDR3 bases are TGCGCCAGCAGCTTGACTAGCACAGATACGCAGTATTTT. Its translation is CASSLTSTDTQYF.

The gene calls are TRBV29-1 and TRBJ1-2; TRBD1 matches at 8 bases. J was trimmed by 7 bases and V by 4 bases; bases with no gene match: 11. This CDR3 has 14 amino acids. Germline V gene lookup returns CDR1 SQVTM and CDR2 ANQGSEA. The CDR3 reads CSVGPAGGVSGYTF. CDR3 DNA sequence: TGCAGCGTTGGACCAGCAGGGGGCGTTAGTGGCTACACCTTC.

The genes are TRBV28 and TRBJ2-5; 9 positions agree with TRBD1. This CDR3 has 14 residues. V dropped 8 bases and J dropped 6; count of bases not matched to a gene: 10. CDR1 MDHEN and CDR2 SYDVKM come from the germline V gene. CDR3 amino acids: CASLSGTGRKTQYF. The DNA of the CDR3 is TGTGCCAGCCTGTCCGGGACAGGGAGGAAGACCCAGTACTTC. Looking up the rest from reference TRBV28 and TRBJ2-5 gives the full variable domain: DVKVTQSSRYLVKRTGEKVFLECVQDMDHENMFWYRQDPGLGLRLIYFSYDVKMKEKGDIPEGYSVSREKKERFSLILESASTNQTSMYLCASLSGTGRKTQYFGPGTRLLVL.

This chain joins TRBV19 and TRBJ1-1, with a possible D match to TRBD1 (5 bases). This CDR3 has 14 residues. V shed 5 bases and J shed 4 bases, with 14 bases lying between them. Per the germline V gene, CDR1 is LNHDA and CDR2 is SQIVND (reference sequence). CDR3 loop: CASSGDWGVTEAFF. DNA of the CDR3: TGTGCCAGTAGTGGGGACTGGGGGGTCACTGAAGCTTTCTTT.

V and J are TRBV7-9 and TRBJ2-3, with 11 bases fitting TRBD2. The CDR3 covers 16 residues. The V gene end was trimmed by 6 bases and the J gene end by 4 bases; junction bases not matched to a gene: 9. The germline CDR1 and CDR2 sequences are SEHNR and FQNEAQ (reference sequence). The CDR3 nucleotides read TGTGCCAGCAGGCGGCTAGCGGGGGGCCTTTCAGATACGCAGTATTTT. Its translation: CASRRLAGGLSDTQYF.

The V call is TRBV27, the J call TRBJ2-3; 7 bases agree with TRBD1. This CDR3 has 13 amino acids. Trimming took 10 bases from V and 0 from J; bases not matched to a gene: 4. Germline lookup yields CDR1 MNHEY and CDR2 SMNVEV (reference sequence). For the CDR3, the DNA is TGTGCCACGACAGGGCTTAGCACAGATACGCAGTATTTT. Protein product: CATTGLSTDTQYF.

This sequence joins TRBV2 and TRBJ2-1, with TRBD2 matching 7 bases. V lost 4 bases and J lost 8; bases outside the gene matches: 11. Germline lookup yields CDR1 SNHLY and CDR2 FYNNEI. The CDR3 loop spans 15 amino acids. The CDR3 DNA sequence: TGTGCCAGCAGTGGCGCGGGAGAATCGGTCGATGAGCAGTTCTTC. Translated, it gives CASSGAGESVDEQFF.

The V gene is TRBV5-1, the J gene TRBJ2-3, with 7 nucleotides matching TRBD1. The CDR3 runs to 15 residues. After removal of 4 bases from V and 3 bases from J, the junction contained 8 bases not matched to a gene. From germline, CDR1 is SGHRS and CDR2 YFSETQ. Written as DNA, the CDR3 is TGCGCCAGCAGCCCTGACAGGGCTGGGACAGATACGCAGTATTTT. This encodes CASSPDRAGTDTQYF.

The CDR3 region is CASSQDRSGITDTQYF. Written as DNA, the CDR3 is TGTGCCAGCAGCCAAGATCGTTCGGGGATCACAGATACGCAGTATTTT. This sequence joins TRBV3-1 (or the pseudogene TRBV3-2) and TRBJ2-3; D may be TRBD2 (5 bases). The germline CDR1 and CDR2 sequences are LGHDT and YNNKEL (reference sequence). The CDR3 runs 16 residues. V was trimmed by 0 bases and J by 2 bases, leaving 12 bases between them.

The gene calls are TRBV3-1 (or the pseudogene TRBV3-2) and TRBJ2-3, with D possibly being TRBD1 (5 bases). Germline V lookup: CDR1 LGHDT, CDR2 YNNKEL (reference sequence). The CDR3 extends over 14 amino acids. The V end was cut by 1 base, the J end by 2 bases, with 7 bases between. CDR3 in amino acids: CASSQGQLTDTQYF. As DNA, the CDR3 is TGTGCCAGCAGCCAAGGACAGCTCACAGATACGCAGTATTTT.